A single sample is the source of the 2 T cell receptor beta chains below, sequenced in a study of blood T cell repertoires in COVID-19. Only in-frame clones appear in the TCRdb table, and some are missing; sequencing was by immunoSEQ multiplex PCR. The data contain over 200,000 clones, almost 90% of them singletons. Sequenced input: PBMCs or T cells enriched from blood (not recorded which). All receptors derive from a man aged 25 to 40 who had been exposed to COVID-19.

V and J are TRBV3-1 (or the pseudogene TRBV3-2) and TRBJ2-5; D might be TRBD1 (6 bases). Trimming removed 0 bases from V and 5 bases from J, with 19 bases in between. CDR3 size: 17 residues. From germline, CDR1 is LGHDT and CDR2 YNNKEL (reference sequence). CDR3 DNA: TGTGCCAGCAGCCAAGAGGAACCAAAGGGACACGGTGAGACCCAGTACTTC. Its translation is CASSQEEPKGHGETQYF.

The table lists this clone with a count of one. V usage is TRBV19 and J usage is TRBJ1-1; tentatively, D is TRBD1 (5 bases). V was trimmed by 7 bases and J by 6 bases, leaving 21 bases between them. Germline-derived CDR1 and CDR2 are LNHDA and SQIVND (reference sequence). The CDR3 is 15 amino acids. CDR3 in DNA: TGTGCCAGTACCAAAGGGGCGGGGACCGTGGCTGAAGCTTTCTTT. Translated: CASTKGAGTVAEAFF.